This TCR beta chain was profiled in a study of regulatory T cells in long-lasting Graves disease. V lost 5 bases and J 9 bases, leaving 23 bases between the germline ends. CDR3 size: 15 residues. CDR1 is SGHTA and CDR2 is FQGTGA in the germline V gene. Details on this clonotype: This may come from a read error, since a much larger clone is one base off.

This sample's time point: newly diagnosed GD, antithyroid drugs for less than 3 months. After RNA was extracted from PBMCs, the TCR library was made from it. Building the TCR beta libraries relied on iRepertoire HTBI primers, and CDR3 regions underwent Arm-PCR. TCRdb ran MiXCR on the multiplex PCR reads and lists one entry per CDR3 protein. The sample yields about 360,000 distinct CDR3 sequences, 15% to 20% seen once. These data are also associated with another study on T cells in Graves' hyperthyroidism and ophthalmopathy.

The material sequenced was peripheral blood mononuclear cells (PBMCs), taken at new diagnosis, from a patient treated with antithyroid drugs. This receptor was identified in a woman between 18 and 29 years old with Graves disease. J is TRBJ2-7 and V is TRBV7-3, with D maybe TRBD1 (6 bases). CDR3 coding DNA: TGTGCCAGCAGCCTAGACCCAGTGACAGGCGCTTGGCAGTACTTC. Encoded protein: CASSLDPVTGAWQYF.